This T cell receptor (beta chain) was captured by sequencing in a study of OX40 agonist ivuxolimab in advanced cancers. Method: immunoSEQ multiplex PCR; TCRdb's copy keeps in-frame clones and lacks some. The sample lists 75,000 to 80,000 clones; 94% were seen once. The CDR3 extends over 14 amino acids. Germline CDR1 is SGHVS and CDR2 is FNYEAQ. The V gene lost 1 base and the J gene lost 1 base, with 7 bases spanning the gap. The TCR was taken from an adult with an advanced solid tumor such as melanoma, head and neck, liver or kidney cancer. This rearrangement joins TRBV7-6 to TRBJ2-5; D remains ambiguous. The specimen was CD4+ or CD8+ T cells sorted from blood, collected in a trial of the OX40 agonist ivuxolimab. CDR3 coding DNA: TGTGCCAGCAGCTTAGACAGTTCCCAAGAGACCCAGTACTTC. It translates to CASSLDSSQETQYF.